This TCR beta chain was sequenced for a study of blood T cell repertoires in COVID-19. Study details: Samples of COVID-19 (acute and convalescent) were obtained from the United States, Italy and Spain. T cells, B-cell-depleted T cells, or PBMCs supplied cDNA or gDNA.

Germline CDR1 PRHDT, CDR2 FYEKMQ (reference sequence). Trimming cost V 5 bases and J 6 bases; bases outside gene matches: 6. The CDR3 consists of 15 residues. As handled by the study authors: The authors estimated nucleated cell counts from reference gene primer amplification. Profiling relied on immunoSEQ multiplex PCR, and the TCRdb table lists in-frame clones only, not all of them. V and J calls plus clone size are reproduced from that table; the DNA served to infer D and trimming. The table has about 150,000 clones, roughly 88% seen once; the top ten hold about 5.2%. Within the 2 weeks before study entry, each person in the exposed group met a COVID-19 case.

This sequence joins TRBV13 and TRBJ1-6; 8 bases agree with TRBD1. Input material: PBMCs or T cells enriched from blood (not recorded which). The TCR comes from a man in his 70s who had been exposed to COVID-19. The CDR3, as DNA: TGTGCCAGCAGCCGGGGGACAGGCTCTAATTCACCCCTCCACTTT. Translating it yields CASSRGTGSNSPLHF.